This T cell receptor beta chain was profiled in a study of tumor-infiltrating lymphocytes in primary liver carcinoma. Study as a whole: The study reported T1-T3 N0M0 tumors spanning 4.2 to 10 cm. Study-wide findings and caveats: Overlap between tumor regions exceeded overlap of tumor with adjacent tissue or blood. Detection in all five tumor regions applied to only about 7.5-25% of top clones.

CDR3 length: 15 amino acids. Losses at the gene ends were 1 base for V and 5 bases for J; bases not matched to a gene: 6. Germline CDR1 is SQVTM and CDR2 is ANQGSEA. Total RNA amounting to roughly 480 ng was the source from which TCR beta cDNA was made with a constant-region primer. Three rounds of nested multiplex PCR with slightly modified ARM-PCR produced TCR beta libraries. With TRBV1-TRBV30 forward primers and a C-beta reverse primer, the first two PCR rounds were run for around 10 cycles each. TCRdb ran MiXCR on the multiplex PCR reads and lists one entry per CDR3 protein. The repertoire holds about 66,000 distinct CDR3 sequences, with about two thirds as singletons. The study co-extracted DNA and RNA from 20-30 mg of unsorted bulk tissue. With respect to this clonotype: Its antigen remains unidentified.

This chain connects TRBV29-1 to TRBJ2-5, with 11 bases that match TRBD1. The origin of this receptor is a middle-aged man with primary liver carcinoma and hepatitis B virus infection. The sequenced sample consisted of liver tumor tissue from sampling region 4. Subset of the sample: tumor region T4, right-lateral pole. CDR3 protein: CSVEADRGRSETQYF. CDR3 in DNA: TGCAGCGTTGAAGCGGACAGGGGGCGGAGTGAGACCCAGTACTTC.